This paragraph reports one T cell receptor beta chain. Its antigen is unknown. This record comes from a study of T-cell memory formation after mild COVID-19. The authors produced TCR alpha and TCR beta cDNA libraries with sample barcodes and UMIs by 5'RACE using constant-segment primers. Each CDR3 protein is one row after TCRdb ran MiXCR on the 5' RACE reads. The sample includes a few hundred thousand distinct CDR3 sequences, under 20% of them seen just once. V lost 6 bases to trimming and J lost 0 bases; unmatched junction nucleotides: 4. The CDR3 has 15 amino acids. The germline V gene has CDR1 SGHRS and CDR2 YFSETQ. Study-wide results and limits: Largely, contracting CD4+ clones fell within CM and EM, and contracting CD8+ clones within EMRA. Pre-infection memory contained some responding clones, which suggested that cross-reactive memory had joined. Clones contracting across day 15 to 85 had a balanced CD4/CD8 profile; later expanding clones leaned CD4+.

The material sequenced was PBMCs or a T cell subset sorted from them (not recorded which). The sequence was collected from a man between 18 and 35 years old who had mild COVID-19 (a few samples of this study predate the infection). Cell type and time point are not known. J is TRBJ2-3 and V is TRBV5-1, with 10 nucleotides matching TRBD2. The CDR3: CASKERGGSTDTQYF. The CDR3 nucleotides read TGCGCCAGCAAGGAGCGGGGGGGCAGCACAGATACGCAGTATTTT.